The TCR beta chain described here comes from a study of OX40 agonist ivuxolimab in advanced cancers. Study-level findings and limits: At 0.1 to 3.0 mg/kg and by week 6, CD4+ and CD8+ T cells in the blood had expanded clonally.

The CDR3 loop spans 15 amino acids. Trimming removed 2 bases from V and 4 bases from J, with 14 bases in between. Per germline, CDR1 SGHRS and CDR2 YFSETQ. This clone was observed a few times. Its antigen is not identified. The method was immunoSEQ multiplex PCR; TCRdb's version includes in-frame clones alone and lacks a portion of them. The table includes 70,000 to 90,000 clones, around 85% detected once. Sequencing used CD4+ or CD8+ T cells sorted from blood, obtained in a trial of the OX40 agonist ivuxolimab. This rearrangement joins TRBV5-1 to TRBJ2-3; D remains unclear. This TCR derives from an adult with an advanced solid tumor such as melanoma, head and neck, liver or kidney cancer. CDR3 residues: CASSFKGQAPDTQYF. The CDR3 DNA reads TGCGCCAGCAGCTTTAAAGGGCAGGCCCCAGATACGCAGTATTTT. The entire variable domain, with the rest obtained from reference TRBV5-1 and TRBJ2-3, is as follows: KAGVTQTPRYLIKTRGQQVTLSCSPISGHRSVSWYQQTPGQGLQFLFEYFSETQRNKGNFPGRFSGRQFSNSRSEMNVSTLELGDSALYLCASSFKGQAPDTQYFGPGTRLTVL.